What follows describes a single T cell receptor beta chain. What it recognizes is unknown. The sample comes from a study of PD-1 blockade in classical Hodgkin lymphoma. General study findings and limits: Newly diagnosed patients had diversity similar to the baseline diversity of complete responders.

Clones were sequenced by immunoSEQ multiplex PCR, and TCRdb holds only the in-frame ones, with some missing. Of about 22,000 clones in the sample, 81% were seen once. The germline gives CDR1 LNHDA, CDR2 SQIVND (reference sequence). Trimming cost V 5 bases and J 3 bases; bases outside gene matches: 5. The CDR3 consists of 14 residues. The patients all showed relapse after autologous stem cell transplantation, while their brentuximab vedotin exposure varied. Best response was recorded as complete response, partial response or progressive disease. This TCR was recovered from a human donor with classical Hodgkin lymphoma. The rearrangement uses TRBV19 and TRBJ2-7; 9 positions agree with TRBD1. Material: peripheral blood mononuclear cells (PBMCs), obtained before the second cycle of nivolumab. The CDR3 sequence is CASSPRQGVYEQYF. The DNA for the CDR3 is TGTGCCAGTAGTCCACGACAGGGGGTCTACGAGCAGTACTTC. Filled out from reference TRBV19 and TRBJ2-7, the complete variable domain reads DGGITQSPKYLFRKEGQNVTLSCEQNLNHDAMYWYRQDPGQGLRLIYYSQIVNDFQKGDIAEGYSVSREKKESFPLTVTSAQKNPTAFYLCASSPRQGVYEQYFGPGTRLTVT.